The next 17 T cell receptor beta chains were all read from a single sample in a study of blood T cell repertoires in COVID-19. Data came from immunoSEQ multiplex PCR; TCRdb stores just in-frame clones and leaves some out. The table has 250,000 or so clones, around 86% seen once. Sequencing was performed on peripheral blood. Receptors originate from a man aged 25-40 years who had recovered from COVID-19.

V and J are TRBV19 and TRBJ1-2; a possible D gene is TRBD1 (5 bases). The CDR3 contains 13 residues. The germline V and J ends were trimmed by 4 bases and 6 bases, with 12 bases remaining between them. Germline CDR1 is LNHDA and CDR2 is SQIVND (reference sequence). CDR3 protein: CASSTRTMNGYTF. For the CDR3, the DNA is TGTGCCAGTAGTACTAGGACAATGAATGGCTACACCTTC.

This clone was picked up one time. The genes are TRBV7-3 and TRBJ2-5; unclear D gene. Trimming pared 0 bases from V and 7 bases from J, leaving 9 bases between. This CDR3 is built from 13 residues. Germline V lookup: CDR1 SGHTA, CDR2 FQGTGA. This chain's CDR3 is CASSLTTSGTQYF. The CDR3 nucleotides read TGTGCCAGCAGCTTAACCACATCAGGGACCCAGTACTTC. The full variable domain, its missing parts supplied by reference TRBV7-3 and TRBJ2-5, is GAGVSQTPSNKVTEKGKYVELRCDPISGHTALYWYRQSLGQGPEFLIYFQGTGAADDSGLPNDRFFAVRPEGSVSTLKIQRTERGDSAVYLCASSLTTSGTQYFGPGTRLLVL.

The CDR3 region is CASSSQGYRGYTF. The CDR3 region has the DNA TGCGCCAGCAGCTCACAGGGCTATAGGGGCTACACCTTC. V gene TRBV4-1 combines with J gene TRBJ1-2; perhaps TRBD1 as D (6 bases). Germline-derived CDR1 and CDR2 are MGHRA and YSYEKL. Deletions cut 5 bases from V and 8 bases from J, with 15 bases between. The CDR3 sequence is 13 residues long.

The chain carries TRBV5-1 and TRBJ2-7; 9 bases line up with TRBD1. CDR1 is SGHRS and CDR2 is YFSETQ in the germline V gene. The CDR3 is 13 amino acids. Trimming at V came to 4 bases and at J to 6 bases, leaving 5 bases not matched to a gene. CDR3 protein: CASSGDRESEQYF. CDR3 coding DNA: TGCGCCAGCAGCGGGGACAGGGAGAGCGAGCAGTACTTC.

The V call is TRBV27, the J call TRBJ2-5, with 7 bases fitting TRBD2. CDR3 length: 15 residues. V lost 4 bases and J lost 5; bases outside the gene matches: 10. Per the germline V gene, CDR1 is MNHEY and CDR2 is SMNVEV (reference sequence). CDR3: CASSYAGVSGETQYF. The DNA of the CDR3 is TGTGCCAGCAGTTATGCGGGGGTCTCGGGGGAGACCCAGTACTTC.

The V call is TRBV6-4, the J call TRBJ2-2; unclear D gene. The CDR3 is 13 amino acids. V was trimmed by 3 bases and J by 3 bases, leaving 5 bases between them. The germline CDR1 and CDR2 sequences are MRHNA and SNTAGT. CDR3 nucleotides: TGTGCCAGCAGTGATTCAGACACCGGGGAGCTGTTTTTT. Its translation is CASSDSDTGELFF.

The CDR3 DNA is TGTGCCAGCAGTTACTCCAACCCGGGACTAGCGGAGACCCAGTACTTC. Amino acid sequence: CASSYSNPGLAETQYF. The rearrangement joins TRBV6-5 to TRBJ2-5; 10 positions match TRBD2. The CDR3 spans 16 residues. V gave up 0 bases and J gave up 5 bases; unmatched junction bases: 6. Germline values: CDR1 MNHEY, CDR2 SVGAGI.

This clone was seen more than once but under ten times. The chain combines TRBV5-1 with TRBJ2-2; 16 positions agree with TRBD2. Germline V gives CDR1 SGHRS, CDR2 YFSETQ. The V gene end was trimmed by 1 base and the J gene end by 4 bases; junction bases not matched to a gene: 7. The CDR3 length is 19 residues. Here the CDR3 reads CASSLRGLAGGRSTGELFF. CDR3 DNA sequence: TGCGCCAGCAGCTTGAGGGGACTAGCGGGGGGGCGGTCCACCGGGGAGCTGTTTTTT.

This clone was counted only a few times. The rearrangement uses TRBV7-9 and TRBJ1-5; TRBD1 might be the D (5 bases). The CDR3 has 14 residues. V was cut by 7 bases and J by 6 bases, with 16 bases left in between. Germline CDR1 is SEHNR and CDR2 is FQNEAQ (reference sequence). Here the CDR3 reads CASTGGDSAQPQHF. The CDR3 bases are TGTGCCAGCACCGGGGGGGACTCGGCTCAGCCCCAGCATTTT.

This chain joins TRBV9 and TRBJ2-3, with D tentatively TRBD2 (5 bases). The CDR3 is 15 amino acids. Trimming took 1 base from V and 5 from J, leaving 14 bases between them. Germline loops: CDR1 SGDLS, CDR2 YYNGEE. CDR3 nucleotide sequence: TGTGCCAGCAGCGTATCTCCCCGTGAGGGAGATACGCAGTATTTT. This gives the protein CASSVSPREGDTQYF.

The sample holds one count of this clone. The CDR3 region has the DNA TGTGCCAGCAGTGAAGAAATTAGTAATCAGCCCCAGCATTTT. It yields the protein CASSEEISNQPQHF. The chain combines TRBV6-1 with TRBJ1-5, with no clear D. Germline assignment: CDR1 MNHNS and CDR2 SASEGT. V was trimmed by 1 base and J by 4 bases, leaving 8 bases between them. This CDR3 contains 14 residues.

The rearrangement joins TRBV6-5 to TRBJ2-7, with 11 bases that match TRBD1. The CDR3 loop spans 15 amino acids. Germline lookup yields CDR1 MNHEY and CDR2 SVGAGI. The V and J ends lost 6 bases and 6 bases, in that order; junction bases with no gene match: 10. CDR3 in DNA: TGTGCCAGCAGCCTCCACGGGACAGGGGGTCGCGAGCAGTACTTC. Translation gives CASSLHGTGGREQYF.

This rearrangement joins TRBV5-1 to TRBJ2-1; TRBD2 matches at 7 bases. The CDR3 runs 12 residues. Germline V gene data show CDR1 as SGHRS and CDR2 as YFSETQ. Unmatched junction bases numbered 2, after V lost 1 base and J lost 10 bases. CDR3 sequence: CASSLPAGEQFF. The CDR3 DNA sequence: TGCGCCAGCAGCTTGCCAGCGGGGGAGCAGTTCTTC.

The CDR3 region has the DNA TGCAGCGTTGAAGGGAGGGGGCGCTTTTTCCAGCCCCAGCATTTT. This sequence encodes CSVEGRGRFFQPQHF. The chain couples TRBV29-1 to TRBJ1-5, with 7 bases identical to TRBD1. Germline V gene sequence: CDR1 SQVTM, CDR2 ANQGSEA. V trimming: 1 base; J trimming: 7 bases; junction bases outside the gene matches: 10. There are 15 residues in the CDR3.

This chain uses TRBV21-1 with TRBJ2-3; TRBD2, the table's D call, lacks a check against the DNA. TRBV21-1 is noted as a pseudogene. This CDR3 is built from 19 residues. The CDR3 sequence: CASSKNHAPLEKRTDTQYF. As DNA, the CDR3 is TGTGCCAGCAGCAAAAACCATGCCCCGCTAGAAAAGCGCACAGATACGCAGTATTTT.

This clone was seen a few times. The chain carries TRBV5-5 and TRBJ2-5; a possible D gene is TRBD2 (5 bases). Trimming took 2 bases from V and 3 from J, leaving 14 bases between them. The CDR3 runs to 15 residues. Germline V gene lookup returns CDR1 SGHKS and CDR2 YYEKEE (reference sequence). In nucleotides, the CDR3 is TGTGCCAGCAGCTTTGGCCCCGGGAACAAAGAGACCCAGTACTTC. Translation: CASSFGPGNKETQYF.

This chain connects TRBV19 to TRBJ1-5, with D hard to call. Trimming shortened V by 8 bases and J by 4 bases, and 15 bases separated the two germline ends. The V gene's germline CDR1 is LNHDA and CDR2 SQIVND (reference sequence). The CDR3 contains 14 residues. CDR3 in amino acids: CASAEGGANQPQHF. The CDR3 bases are TGTGCCAGTGCCGAGGGAGGCGCTAATCAGCCCCAGCATTTT.